The rows below give T cell receptor beta chains drawn from one sample of a study of CD8 T cells in ankylosing spondylitis. TCRdb re-derived calls from the 5' RACE reads in MiXCR, one entry per CDR3 protein. This sample has approximately 260,000 distinct CDR3 sequences; around 7.8% occur once, and the top ten carry around 6.8%. Specimen: blood, either unsorted or a sorted T cell fraction (not recorded which). These TCRs come from a male donor with ankylosing spondylitis or in good health (not recorded which). Each CDR3 is given with its conserved first and last residue. D genes are given only for firm matches. Some rows have no size entry. The others give once, few or many, or a class for an expanded clone.

j_call v_call clone_size d_call cdr3_nt cdr3_aa
TRBJ2-5 TRBV11-2 few TRBD2 TGTGCCAGCAGCTTAAGTCGGACTAGCGGCGGAGGGGGAAAAGAGACCCAGTACTTC CASSLSRTSGGGGKETQYF
TRBJ2-1 TRBV29-1 NA TRBD2 TGCAGCGTTCGAAGCGGGGAGTACAATGAGCAGTTCTTC CSVRSGEYNEQFF
TRBJ2-1 TRBV7-8 many NA TGTGCCAGCAGCCTCAGGCCGCAGTTAGTGAAGGGGGACAATGAGCAGTTCTTC CASSLRPQLVKGDNEQFF
TRBJ1-2 TRBV7-9 few TRBD1 TGTGCCAGCAGCCCCCCCGGGGGGACAGCTCTATCCTTC CASSPPGGTALSF
TRBJ1-1 TRBV10-3 many NA TGTGCCATCAGTCCGGTCGCTACTACTGAAGCTTTCTTT CAISPVATTEAFF
TRBJ2-2 TRBV12-3/TRBV12-4 many NA TGTGCCATCTCGAGGGCCCTAAAGGGGACCGGGGAGCTGTTTTTT CAISRALKGTGELFF
TRBJ1-3 TRBV5-1 many NA TGCGCCAGCAGCGAAATGGGAGCGAGCGGAAACACCATATATTTT CASSEMGASGNTIYF
TRBJ2-7 TRBV15 many NA TGTGCCACCAGCCGAGACTACTCCTACGAGCAGTACTTC CATSRDYSYEQYF
TRBJ2-1 TRBV9 many NA TGTGCCAGCAGCTCCGCAGGGAACCTTTACAATGAGCAGTTCTTC CASSSAGNLYNEQFF
TRBJ2-7 TRBV10-3 many NA TGTGCCATCAGTGAAGGAGGCGCGGGCGAGCAGTACTTC CAISEGGAGEQYF
TRBJ1-2 TRBV7-2 many NA TGTGCCAGCAGCCCGCCCATAGGGCTTGGCTACACCTTC CASSPPIGLGYTF
TRBJ1-1 TRBV7-7 many NA TGTGCTAGCAGTTCCAAATGTCCTCGGGCCGTGAACACTGAAGCTTTCTTT CASSSKCPRAVNTEAFF
TRBJ1-1 TRBV20-1 many TRBD1 TGCAGTGCTAGAGCCCCGACAGGGGGCGACACTGAAGCTTTCTTT CSARAPTGGDTEAFF
TRBJ2-1 TRBV20-1 many NA TGCAGTGCTAGTTTGGGGCCTACCTACAATGAGCAGTTCTTC CSASLGPTYNEQFF
TRBJ2-2 TRBV29-1 few NA TGCAGCGTTGTCTTGCAATGGAACACCGGGGAGCTGTTTTTT CSVVLQWNTGELFF
TRBJ1-4 TRBV5-1 many NA TGCGCCAGCAGCTTGTATCCCGAACCCCATGAAAAACTGTTTTTT CASSLYPEPHEKLFF
TRBJ2-7 TRBV6-2/TRBV6-3 few NA TGTGCCAGCGCCCGGAGAGGACTACACGAGCAGTACTTC CASARRGLHEQYF
TRBJ1-6 TRBV6-5 NA NA TGTGCCACATCCTCTCTCAATTCACCCCTCCACTTT CATSSLNSPLHF